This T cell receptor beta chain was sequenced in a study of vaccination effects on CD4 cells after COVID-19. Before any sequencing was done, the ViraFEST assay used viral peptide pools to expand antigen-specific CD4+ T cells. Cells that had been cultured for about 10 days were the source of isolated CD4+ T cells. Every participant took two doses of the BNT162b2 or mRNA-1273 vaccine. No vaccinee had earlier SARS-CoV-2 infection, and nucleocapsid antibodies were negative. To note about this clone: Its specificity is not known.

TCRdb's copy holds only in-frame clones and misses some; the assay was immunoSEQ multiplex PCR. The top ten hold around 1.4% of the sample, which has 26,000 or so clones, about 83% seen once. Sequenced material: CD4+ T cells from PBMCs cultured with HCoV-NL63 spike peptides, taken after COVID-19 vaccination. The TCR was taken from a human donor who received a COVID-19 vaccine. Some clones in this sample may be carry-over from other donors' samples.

CDR3 in DNA: TGCGCCAGCAGCCTCGGGGTGAACACTGAAGCTTTCTTT. This encodes CASSLGVNTEAFF. The chain uses TRBV5-1 and TRBJ1-1, with D hard to call. Germline V gene data show CDR1 as SGHRS and CDR2 as YFSETQ. V gave up 4 bases and J gave up 0 bases, with 7 bases separating them. The CDR3 extends over 13 amino acids. The full variable domain, its missing parts supplied by reference TRBV5-1 and TRBJ1-1, is KAGVTQTPRYLIKTRGQQVTLSCSPISGHRSVSWYQQTPGQGLQFLFEYFSETQRNKGNFPGRFSGRQFSNSRSEMNVSTLELGDSALYLCASSLGVNTEAFFGQGTRLTVV.